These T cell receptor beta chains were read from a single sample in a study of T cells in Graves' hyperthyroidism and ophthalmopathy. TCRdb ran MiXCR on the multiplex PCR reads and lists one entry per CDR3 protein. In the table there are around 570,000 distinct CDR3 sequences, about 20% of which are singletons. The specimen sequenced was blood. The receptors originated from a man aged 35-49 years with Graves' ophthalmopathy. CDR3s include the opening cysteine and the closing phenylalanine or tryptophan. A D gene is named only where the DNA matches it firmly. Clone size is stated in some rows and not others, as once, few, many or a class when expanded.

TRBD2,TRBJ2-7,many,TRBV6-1,TGTGCCAGCAGGGGGGGACTAGCCTACGAGCAGTACTTC,CASRGGLAYEQYF
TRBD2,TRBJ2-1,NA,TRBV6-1,TGTGCCAGCACCCTCGGACTAGCGGGGGGTAATGAGCAGTTCTTC,CASTLGLAGGNEQFF
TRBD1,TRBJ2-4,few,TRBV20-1,TGCAGTGCTAACGTAAGGGGGCAAAACATTCAGTACTTC,CSANVRGQNIQYF
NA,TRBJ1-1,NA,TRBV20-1,TGCAGTGCTACGCCCATAGTGGGGACTGAAGCTTTCTTT,CSATPIVGTEAFF
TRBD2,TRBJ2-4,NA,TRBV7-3,TGTGCCAGCAGCTCAGGACTAGCGGGAGCTATTCAGTACTTC,CASSSGLAGAIQYF
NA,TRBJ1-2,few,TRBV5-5,TGTGCCAGCAGCTTGGGACCACGGGCGGCCTACACCTTC,CASSLGPRAAYTF
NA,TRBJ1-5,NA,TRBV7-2,TGTGCCAGCAGCTTAGGTGTGGGATCGAATCAGCCCCAGCATTTT,CASSLGVGSNQPQHF
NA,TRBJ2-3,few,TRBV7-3,TGTGCCAGCAGCTTTCGCCTGGCTAGCACAGATACGCAGTATTTT,CASSFRLASTDTQYF
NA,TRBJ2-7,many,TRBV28,TGTGCCAGCAGCTCCGGGGGCAAGTACGAGCAGTACTTC,CASSSGGKYEQYF
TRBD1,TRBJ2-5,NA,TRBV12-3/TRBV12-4,TGTGCCAGCACCCTACAGGGGGTAGGGGAGACCCAGTACTTC,CASTLQGVGETQYF
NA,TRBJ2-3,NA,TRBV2,TGTGCCAGCAGTATTAGGGGGATCGGCACAGATACGCAGTATTTT,CASSIRGIGTDTQYF
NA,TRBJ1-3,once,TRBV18,TGTGCCAGCTCATCCCTCCGGACAGAAGCTGGAAACACCATATATTTT,CASSSLRTEAGNTIYF
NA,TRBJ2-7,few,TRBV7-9,TGTGCCAGCAGCACCGGGCCCAACGAGCAGTACTTC,CASSTGPNEQYF
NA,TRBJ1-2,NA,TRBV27,TGTGCCAGCAGTCTCAACTACCGGGACTCTCTGGGCTATGGCTACACCTTC,CASSLNYRDSLGYGYTF
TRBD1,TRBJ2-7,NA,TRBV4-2,TGTGCCAGCAGCCAAGGGGTAGGGACAGGGGGCGAGCAGTACTTC,CASSQGVGTGGEQYF
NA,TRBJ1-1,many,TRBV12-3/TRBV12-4,TGTGCCAGCAGTAAGACCACAGTGGTGGGTTTCTTT,CASSKTTVVGFF
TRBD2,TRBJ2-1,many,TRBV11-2,TGTGCCAGCAGCCGAGGGACTAGCGGCTTCAATGAGCAGTTCTTC,CASSRGTSGFNEQFF
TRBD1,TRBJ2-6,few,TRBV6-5,TGTGCCAGCAGTTACCCACAGGGGCGCGCTGGGGCCAACGTCCCGACTTTC,CASSYPQGRAGANVPTF
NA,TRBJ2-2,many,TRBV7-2,TGTGCCAGCAGCCGTGTAGCGGTAAAGAACACCGGGGAGCTGTTTTTT,CASSRVAVKNTGELFF
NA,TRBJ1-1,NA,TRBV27,TGTGCCAGCAGTTTAATGCCGCAGGGTGGCACTGAAGCTTTCTTT,CASSLMPQGGTEAFF
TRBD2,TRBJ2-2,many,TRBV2,TGTGCCAGCAGCGGTCTAGCGGGGACCAACACCGGGGAGCTGTTTTTT,CASSGLAGTNTGELFF
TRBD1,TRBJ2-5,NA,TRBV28,TGTGCCAGCAGTGAAACAAGGGGGCTGGAGACCCAGTACTTC,CASSETRGLETQYF